Following are 29 T cell receptor beta chains from one sample sequenced in a study of OX40 agonist ivuxolimab in advanced cancers. Profiled with immunoSEQ multiplex PCR; TCRdb holds only in-frame clones, not every one. The sample consists of some 48,000 clones, about four fifths of them appearing once. The sequenced sample was CD4+ or CD8+ T cells sorted from blood, obtained in a trial of the OX40 agonist ivuxolimab. These receptors originate from an adult with an advanced solid tumor such as melanoma, head and neck, liver or kidney cancer.

This chain uses TRBV5-6 with TRBJ1-3; D remains ambiguous. CDR3 length equals 16 residues. In germline, CDR1 is SGHDT, CDR2 YYEEEE. Trimming took off 1 base at V and 0 bases at J, with 11 bases between the two ends. The DNA of the CDR3 is TGTGCCAGCAGCTTGCTGTCGGACGGCTCTGGAAACACCATATATTTT. Amino acids: CASSLLSDGSGNTIYF.

This clone appeared a few times. The V and J genes are TRBV6-6 and TRBJ1-2; 7 nucleotides align to TRBD1. This CDR3 has 15 residues. V gave up 5 bases and J gave up 8 bases; unmatched junction bases: 14. Germline loops: CDR1 MNHNY, CDR2 SVGAGI (reference sequence). CDR3: CASSPPFGDREGYTF. CDR3 nucleotide sequence: TGTGCCAGCAGTCCCCCTTTTGGTGACAGGGAGGGCTACACCTTC.

The rearrangement uses TRBV6-5 and TRBJ2-5, with 12 bases identical to TRBD2. The germline V gene has CDR1 MNHEY and CDR2 SVGAGI. Trimming at V came to 5 bases and at J to 1 base, leaving 2 bases not matched to a gene. There are 15 residues in the CDR3. The CDR3 nucleotides are TGTGCCAGCAGTAGGACTAGCGGGGTCCAAGAGACCCAGTACTTC. Translating it yields CASSRTSGVQETQYF.

This chain joins TRBV9 and TRBJ2-1, with D unclear. The length of the CDR3 is 14 residues. Germline V gene lookup returns CDR1 SGDLS and CDR2 YYNGEE. The V gene lost 2 bases and the J gene lost 3 bases, with 9 bases spanning the gap. CDR3 residues: CASSVSSFYNEQFF. For the CDR3, the DNA is TGTGCCAGCAGCGTTTCTAGTTTCTACAATGAGCAGTTCTTC.

This CDR3 reads CASSLGGLGPGELFF. CDR3 coding DNA: TGTGCCAGCAGCCTAGGGGGCTTGGGTCCCGGGGAGCTGTTTTTT. The gene calls are TRBV11-3 and TRBJ2-2; 7 bases align to TRBD1. The CDR3 is made up of 15 amino acids. Germline V lookup: CDR1 SGHNT, CDR2 YENEEA. Trimming removed 5 bases from V and 6 bases from J; junction bases left unmatched: 9.

The chain combines TRBV7-2 with TRBJ1-6; D not resolved. The V gene's germline CDR1 is SGHTA and CDR2 FQGNSA. The V end was cut by 5 bases, the J end by 10 bases, with 9 bases between. The CDR3 runs to 12 residues. CDR3 residues: CASSPPGSPLHF. The CDR3 DNA follows: TGTGCCAGCAGCCCCCCGGGGTCACCCCTCCACTTT.

This rearrangement joins TRBV6-6 to TRBJ1-2; D ambiguous. The CDR3 contains 14 residues. Per germline, CDR1 MNHNY and CDR2 SVGAGI (reference sequence). V was shortened by 5 bases and J by 4 bases, with 14 bases between the two germline ends. The CDR3 protein is CASSSGRKTYGYTF. CDR3 nucleotide sequence: TGTGCCAGCAGTAGTGGGAGAAAGACCTATGGCTACACCTTC.

The rearrangement uses TRBV6-5 and TRBJ1-2; no clear D gene. Between the trimmed V and J ends, which lost 0 bases and 2 bases, there was a span of 7 bases. CDR3 length: 14 residues. Germline lookup yields CDR1 MNHEY and CDR2 SVGAGI. CDR3 sequence reads: CASSYSAGNYGYTF. CDR3 sequence (DNA): TGTGCCAGCAGTTACTCCGCGGGGAACTATGGCTACACCTTC.

DNA for the CDR3: TGTGCCAGCAGAGAGAGGGTTGTATACACCGGGGAGCTGTTTTTT. Its protein is CASRERVVYTGELFF. The V and J genes are TRBV6-1 and TRBJ2-2; D might be TRBD2 (5 bases). Germline lookup yields CDR1 MNHNS and CDR2 SASEGT. The CDR3 is made up of 15 amino acids. V was shortened by 6 bases and J by 3 bases, with 14 bases between the two germline ends.

In this sample, this clone turned up a few times. J is TRBJ2-3 and V is TRBV7-2; D gene uncertain. Between the trimmed V and J ends, which lost 4 bases and 4 bases, there was a span of 6 bases. The CDR3 has 12 amino acids. Germline CDR1 SGHTA, CDR2 FQGNSA. DNA of the CDR3: TGTGCCAGCAGCTCTCCCGCAGATACGCAGTATTTT. Protein: CASSSPADTQYF.

The chain uses TRBV13 and TRBJ2-3, with 9 positions matching TRBD2. Germline V gives CDR1 PRHDT, CDR2 FYEKMQ (reference sequence). The J segment lost 4 bases and the V segment lost 5 bases, leaving 13 bases of the junction unmatched. The CDR3 covers 17 residues. CDR3 nucleotide sequence: TGTGCCAGCAGCCAAGCGGCGGGGGGGGTCACGGCAGATACGCAGTATTTT. Translating gives CASSQAAGGVTADTQYF.

This clone appeared once. This chain connects TRBV6-1 to TRBJ2-7; TRBD2 might be the D (5 bases). The germline V gene has CDR1 MNHNS and CDR2 SASEGT. Trimming pared 5 bases from V and 4 bases from J, leaving 15 bases between. The CDR3 contains 14 residues. CDR3 in DNA: TGTGCCAGCAGTTCGCGGACTCCCCGATACGAGCAGTACTTC. This gives the protein CASSSRTPRYEQYF.

The V and J genes are TRBV6-5 and TRBJ2-2; weak D call: TRBD2 (5 bases). CDR1 and CDR2 (germline): MNHEY, SVGAGI. This CDR3 contains 15 residues. V was shortened by 6 bases and J by 1 base, with 12 bases between the two germline ends. CDR3 sequence: CASSPVRGNTGELFF. Here the CDR3 DNA reads TGTGCCAGCAGCCCCGTTCGGGGGAACACCGGGGAGCTGTTTTTT.

This clone was seen a handful of times. The genes are TRBV10-3 and TRBJ2-1; 11 bases agree with TRBD2. CDR1 ENHRY and CDR2 SYGVKD come from the germline V gene. The trim removed 5 bases at V and 0 bases at J, leaving 12 bases unmatched. The CDR3 spans 19 residues. Here the CDR3 reads CAISPASGGLQSSYNEQFF. The CDR3 nucleotides are TGTGCCATCAGTCCAGCTAGCGGGGGGCTACAGAGCTCCTACAATGAGCAGTTCTTC.

The V call is TRBV6-6, the J call TRBJ1-1; 9 bases map to TRBD1. V trimming: 0 bases; J trimming: 10 bases; junction bases outside the gene matches: 6. CDR1 and CDR2 (germline): MNHNY, SVGAGI (reference sequence). The CDR3 covers 14 residues. The CDR3 region has the DNA TGTGCCAGCAGTTACTCGGACAGGGGAGGGTCAGCTTTCTTT. Its translation: CASSYSDRGGSAFF.

The genes are TRBV15 and TRBJ1-5; possible D gene TRBD1, 6 bases. V was clipped by 3 bases and J by 7 bases, with 13 bases between them. The CDR3 has 14 residues. Germline CDR1 reads LNHNV; CDR2 reads YYDKDF (reference sequence). CDR3 DNA: TGTGCCACCAGCAGTGGGGGGGGGCGCCAGCCCCAGCATTTT. Translating gives CATSSGGGRQPQHF. The whole variable domain, filled in from reference TRBV15 and TRBJ1-5, reads DAMVIQNPRYQVTQFGKPVTLSCSQTLNHNVMYWYQQKSSQAPKLLFHYYDKDFNNEADTPDNFQSRRPNTSFCFLDIRSPGLGDTAMYLCATSSGGGRQPQHFGDGTRLSIL.

In this sample, this clone turned up once. This chain connects TRBV18 to TRBJ2-1; 7 bases are a match to TRBD2. Germline V gene sequence: CDR1 KGHSH, CDR2 LQKENI. V lost 3 bases to trimming and J lost 6 bases; unmatched junction nucleotides: 5. This CDR3 is built from 14 residues. The CDR3 sequence: CASSPVTSPNEQFF. The CDR3 coding sequence is TGTGCCAGCTCACCGGTGACTAGCCCCAATGAGCAGTTCTTC.

V is TRBV7-3 and J is TRBJ2-6; D is undetermined. The germline V gene encodes CDR1 SGHTA and CDR2 FQGTGA. Trimming removed 1 base from V and 2 bases from J, with 12 bases in between. The CDR3 runs to 17 residues. The CDR3 DNA sequence: TGTGCCAGCAGCTTAATACAGCCAATCCCTGGGGCCAACGTCCTGACTTTC. It translates to CASSLIQPIPGANVLTF.

The gene calls are TRBV7-9 and TRBJ1-1; a possible D gene is TRBD1 (5 bases). The CDR3 totals 13 residues. The germline gives CDR1 SEHNR, CDR2 FQNEAQ (reference sequence). Here the CDR3 reads CAAQVRVNTEAFF. Here the CDR3 DNA reads TGTGCAGCACAGGTCAGGGTGAACACTGAAGCTTTCTTT.

The rearrangement links TRBV5-1 to TRBJ1-4; D is perhaps TRBD1 (6 bases). Germline V gene lookup returns CDR1 SGHRS and CDR2 YFSETQ. The CDR3 has 14 amino acids. V lost 3 bases and J lost 8, with 14 bases in between. The CDR3 region has the DNA TGCGCCAGCAGCTCAAGAGAGGGGGGAGAAAAACTGTTTTTT. Translation: CASSSREGGEKLFF.

The chain joins TRBV5-6 to TRBJ2-4, with unresolved D. Germline V lookup: CDR1 SGHDT, CDR2 YYEEEE. The V gene lost 0 bases and the J gene lost 2 bases, with 3 bases spanning the gap. CDR3 length: 13 residues. The CDR3 sequence is CASSLGPKNIQYF. The CDR3 nucleotides read TGTGCCAGCAGCTTGGGGCCCAAAAACATTCAGTACTTC.

J is TRBJ1-6 and V is TRBV9, with D tentatively TRBD1 (5 bases). V shed 0 bases and J shed 11 bases, with 9 bases lying between them. This CDR3 has 13 residues. In germline, CDR1 is SGDLS, CDR2 YYNGEE. This chain's CDR3 is CASSVGGEAPLHF. The DNA for the CDR3 is TGTGCCAGCAGCGTAGGGGGCGAGGCACCCCTCCACTTT.

This clone appeared once. V and J are TRBV7-2 and TRBJ2-1, with TRBD2 matching 11 bases. Germline lookup yields CDR1 SGHTA and CDR2 FQGNSA. The CDR3 loop spans 14 amino acids. J was trimmed by 8 bases and V by 5 bases; bases with no gene match: 5. DNA for the CDR3: TGTGCCAGCAGCCTCACTAGCGGGAGAGATGAGCAGTTCTTC. Its translation is CASSLTSGRDEQFF.

This chain connects TRBV5-6 to TRBJ2-5; D is perhaps TRBD1 (5 bases). V gave up 0 bases and J gave up 4 bases, with 16 bases separating them. The CDR3 has 16 amino acids. The V gene's germline CDR1 is SGHDT and CDR2 YYEEEE. In nucleotides, the CDR3 is TGTGCCAGCAGCTTGGAGGGGTCGCCCACGGGAGAGACCCAGTACTTC. Residues: CASSLEGSPTGETQYF.

This clone was detected only a few times. The chain joins TRBV4-3 to TRBJ1-1, with no clear D. With 0 bases removed from V and 5 bases from J, the gap between germline ends came to 10 bases. This CDR3 comprises 14 residues. Germline loops: CDR1 LGHNA, CDR2 YSLEER. This chain's CDR3 is CASSQDRSVTEAFF. The CDR3 region has the DNA TGCGCCAGCAGCCAAGATAGATCAGTTACTGAAGCTTTCTTT.

In its sample, this clone was seen once. The J gene is TRBJ2-1, the V gene TRBV7-9; the match to TRBD2 covers 7 bases. The germline V gene has CDR1 SEHNR and CDR2 FQNEAQ (reference sequence). J lost 11 bases, V lost 1 base, and 2 bases had no gene match. This CDR3 comprises 12 residues. CDR3 loop: CASSLVREKQFF. In DNA form, the CDR3 reads TGTGCCAGCAGCTTAGTGCGGGAGAAGCAGTTCTTC.

The V call is TRBV7-2, the J call TRBJ2-7, with D unresolved. V was trimmed by 1 base and J by 3 bases, leaving 7 bases between them. CDR3 length equals 13 residues. The germline gives CDR1 SGHTA, CDR2 FQGNSA. The CDR3 DNA follows: TGTGCCAGCAGCTTAGAGGTGGGCTACGAGCAGTACTTC. Its translation: CASSLEVGYEQYF.

The J gene is TRBJ2-1, the V gene TRBV6-5; D perhaps matches TRBD2 (5 bases). The CDR3 length is 15 residues. Between the trimmed V and J ends, which lost 1 base and 10 bases, there was a span of 17 bases. Per the germline V gene, CDR1 is MNHEY and CDR2 is SVGAGI. The chain's CDR3 is CASSYYTRPDIEQFF. CDR3 DNA sequence: TGTGCCAGCAGTTACTACACTAGACCCGACATAGAGCAGTTCTTC.

The V call is TRBV29-1, the J call TRBJ2-5, with D possibly being TRBD2 (6 bases). V shed 7 bases and J shed 5 bases, with 14 bases lying between them. The germline V gene has CDR1 SQVTM and CDR2 ANQGSEA. The CDR3 contains 12 residues. CDR3 region: CSGRDSGETQYF. CDR3 in DNA: TGCAGCGGCCGGGACTCCGGGGAGACCCAGTACTTC.